This TCR beta chain was identified during a study of T cell responses to AZD1222 COVID-19 vaccine. Study overall: Recipients boosted at about 4 weeks or about 12 weeks are pooled.

Libraries were prepared by immunoSEQ multiplex PCR; TCRdb keeps only in-frame clonotypes and omits some of them. The sample has around 130,000 clones; about 89% are singletons. V gave up 6 bases and J gave up 3 bases, with 12 bases separating them. The CDR3 contains 14 residues. Germline V gene sequence: CDR1 MDHEN, CDR2 SYDVKM. The source of this sequence is an adult in good health. The V and J genes are TRBV28 and TRBJ1-5; the D is unclear. The material sequenced was peripheral blood, taken on day 0 of AZD1222 vaccination. Here the CDR3 DNA reads TGTGCCAGCAGAACGTTCCCCGCCAATCAGCCCCAGCATTTT. It is translated as CASRTFPANQPQHF.